Here is one T cell receptor (beta chain) with its context. Sequenced by immunoSEQ multiplex PCR; TCRdb stores in-frame clones only, minus some. The data show under 200,000 clones, with around 90% seen just once and approximately 4.9% held by the top ten. In germline, CDR1 is LNHDA, CDR2 SQIVND (reference sequence). The CDR3 has 15 residues. V lost 11 bases, J lost 7 bases, and 26 bases lay in between. This entry is derived from a study of control samples from healthy donors and cancer patients. Sequencing was carried out using blood. This sequence originates from a woman in her 30s in good health. The J gene is TRBJ1-2, the V gene TRBV19; tentatively, D is TRBD1 (6 bases). The CDR3 loop is CAAAPGGQSASGYTF. For the CDR3, the DNA is TGTGCCGCAGCACCGGGGGGGCAGAGCGCGAGTGGCTACACCTTC. Looking up the rest from reference TRBV19 and TRBJ1-2 gives the full variable domain: DGGITQSPKYLFRKEGQNVTLSCEQNLNHDAMYWYRQDPGQGLRLIYYSQIVNDFQKGDIAEGYSVSREKKESFPLTVTSAQKNPTAFYLCAAAPGGQSASGYTFGSGTRLTVV.